At least ten counts were recorded for the clone carrying this T cell receptor (beta chain). The data stem from a study of T-cell reconstitution after alpha-beta-depleted transplantation in children. Unique molecular identifiers were built into the TCRbeta library. TCRdb analysed the PCR reads with MiXCR anew, one entry per CDR3 protein. Among a few hundred thousand distinct CDR3 sequences listed, under 13% were seen once. The CDR3 is 13 residues long. V lost 7 bases and J lost 4; bases outside the gene matches: 5. This specimen consisted of PBMCs from the stem cell graft donor, obtained from the stem cell graft. The receptor's source is a human donor who donated a stem cell graft to a child with acute lymphoblastic leukemia. V is TRBV12-3 or TRBV12-4 and J is TRBJ2-5; TRBD2 agrees at 8 bases. The CDR3 nucleotides read TGTGCCAGCACCATAGGACTAGCAGAGACCCAGTACTTC. Translating gives CASTIGLAETQYF.